The 31 T cell receptor beta chains below all came from one sample that was sequenced in a study of T cells after posttransplantation cyclophosphamide. Method: immunoSEQ multiplex PCR; TCRdb's copy keeps in-frame clones and lacks some. The repertoire yields about 40,000 clones, none seen only once; the top ten contain 3.5% to 5.5%. Sequencing was carried out using PBMCs. The receptors derive from a woman between 50 and 59 years old in good health and a related stem cell transplant donor.

This clone was seen ten or more times. This rearrangement joins TRBV7-3 to TRBJ2-3, with 12 bases that match TRBD2. V was pared by 2 bases and J by 6 bases, with 9 bases of the junction left unmatched. Per germline, CDR1 SGHTA and CDR2 FQGTGA. The CDR3 has 17 amino acids. As DNA, the CDR3 is TGTGCCAGCAGCTTATTCGGGCTAGCGGGGGGGCAGGATACGCAGTATTTT. This sequence encodes CASSLFGLAGGQDTQYF.

Many counts were recorded for this clone. The chain uses TRBV11-2 and TRBJ2-2; possible D gene TRBD2, 5 bases. V was pared by 6 bases and J by 1 base, with 12 bases between. The germline V gene encodes CDR1 SGHAT and CDR2 FQNNGV. The CDR3 has 15 amino acids. CDR3: CASRSGAVNTGELFF. The CDR3 DNA sequence: TGTGCCAGCAGAAGTGGAGCGGTGAACACCGGGGAGCTGTTTTTT.

This clone was found many times. This chain links TRBV19 with TRBJ2-1; 8 positions match TRBD2. The junction had 6 bases not matched to a gene; V was cut back by 6 bases and J by 2 bases. This CDR3 is 15 amino acids long. CDR1 and CDR2 from the germline V gene are LNHDA and SQIVND (reference sequence). The CDR3 nucleotides read TGTGCCAGTAGACGGCGGGGGGCGACCTACAATGAGCAGTTCTTC. Translated, it gives CASRRRGATYNEQFF.

This clone was seen ten or more times. The genes are TRBV18 and TRBJ2-6; D is perhaps TRBD2 (5 bases). V gave up 6 bases and J gave up 4 bases, with 13 bases separating them. The germline V gene has CDR1 KGHSH and CDR2 LQKENI. This CDR3 region has 15 residues. CDR3 residues: CASSNSGRGANVLTF. For the CDR3, the DNA is TGTGCCAGCTCCAATTCGGGGAGAGGGGCCAACGTCCTGACTTTC.

This clone occurred many times. This chain uses TRBV30 with TRBJ2-2; D call uncertain. V was cut by 0 bases and J by 4 bases, with 9 bases left in between. CDR1 GTSNPN and CDR2 SVGIG come from the germline V gene (reference sequence). The length of the CDR3 is 14 residues. CDR3 DNA: TGTGCCTGGAGTGTATACTACTCCACCGGGGAGCTGTTTTTT. Encoded protein: CAWSVYYSTGELFF.

This clone has at least ten counts. The chain links TRBV9 to TRBJ2-1, with 7 bases aligning to TRBD2. CDR1 is SGDLS, CDR2 YYNGEE, per germline. The CDR3 consists of 16 residues. J gave up 0 bases and V 4 bases, and 7 bases lay outside the gene matches. The CDR3 reads CASSPRGESSYNEQFF. The CDR3 DNA sequence: TGTGCCAGCAGCCCCCGGGGGGAGAGCTCCTACAATGAGCAGTTCTTC.

This clone was observed many times. The chain has TRBV13 and TRBJ1-3, with D unclear. V was trimmed by 8 bases and J by 0 bases, leaving 11 bases between them. Germline V lookup: CDR1 PRHDT, CDR2 FYEKMQ (reference sequence). This CDR3 spans 14 amino acids. CDR3 residues: CASARGSSGNTIYF. DNA for the CDR3: TGTGCCAGCGCCAGAGGGAGCTCTGGAAACACCATATATTTT.

This clone was counted ten times or more. The chain carries TRBV5-5 and TRBJ1-4, with D possibly TRBD1 on 6 matching bases. The CDR3 runs 16 residues. V gave up 4 bases and J gave up 3 bases, with 16 bases separating them. The germline CDR1 and CDR2 sequences are SGHKS and YYEKEE (reference sequence). CDR3 DNA: TGTGCCAGCAGCCGCACAGGGAGTACGGCTAATGAAAAACTGTTTTTT. This encodes CASSRTGSTANEKLFF.

This clone was seen many times. CDR3 in DNA: TGTGCCAGCAGTTTATGGGGGGATAATGAAAAACTGTTTTTT. Translating gives CASSLWGDNEKLFF. This chain links TRBV27 with TRBJ1-4; D might be TRBD1 (5 bases). Trimming pared 1 base from V and 4 bases from J, leaving 7 bases between. CDR1 is MNHEY and CDR2 is SMNVEV in the germline V gene (reference sequence). The CDR3 consists of 14 residues. The full variable domain, completed using reference TRBV27 and TRBJ1-4, is EAQVTQNPRYLITVTGKKLTVTCSQNMNHEYMSWYRQDPGLGLRQIYYSMNVEVTDKGDVPEGYKVSRKEKRNFPLILESPSPNQTSLYFCASSLWGDNEKLFFGSGTQLSVL.

The chain has TRBV6-6 and TRBJ2-1; D is possibly TRBD2 (7 bases). V dropped 10 bases and J dropped 6 bases, with 16 bases sitting between them. This CDR3 spans 13 amino acids. The germline gives CDR1 MNHNY, CDR2 SVGAGI (reference sequence). Here the CDR3 reads CATGGGRGNEQFF. DNA for the CDR3: TGTGCCACGGGGGGCGGGCGGGGCAATGAGCAGTTCTTC.

This clone occurred many times. The J gene is TRBJ2-3, the V gene TRBV28; 8 positions agree with TRBD2. CDR1 MDHEN and CDR2 SYDVKM come from the germline V gene. The trim removed 2 bases at V and 0 bases at J, leaving 7 bases unmatched. The CDR3 has 17 residues. The DNA of the CDR3 is TGTGCCAGCAGTTTAAGGGGCGGGGGGCCTAGCACAGATACGCAGTATTTT. It translates to CASSLRGGGPSTDTQYF.

This clone was counted many times. This chain links TRBV5-1 with TRBJ2-1; 7 bases line up with TRBD2. The germline V gene has CDR1 SGHRS and CDR2 YFSETQ. Trimming at V came to 0 bases and at J to 2 bases, leaving 5 bases not matched to a gene. The CDR3 is 16 residues long. Here the CDR3 DNA reads TGCGCCAGCAGCTTGGATCCAGCGGGGCCCTACAATGAGCAGTTCTTC. Encoded protein: CASSLDPAGPYNEQFF.

Ten or more counts support this clone. This chain links TRBV21-1 with TRBJ1-6; no check of the table's D call, TRBD1, against the DNA was made. TRBV21-1 is assigned pseudogene status. The CDR3 is made up of 16 amino acids. The CDR3 coding sequence is TGTGCCAGCAGCAAAGCCGCCCCCAGGGGTCTCTCACCCCTCCACTTT. Amino acids: CASSKAAPRGLSPLHF.

There are many counts of this clone. The V and J genes are TRBV9 and TRBJ1-6; tentative D call: TRBD1 (5 bases). Per germline, CDR1 SGDLS and CDR2 YYNGEE. The CDR3 totals 16 residues. Trimming left V 3 bases short and J 5 bases short, with 15 bases between. DNA of the CDR3: TGTGCCAGCAGCGGCGGGACGCCTGGGGATAATTCACCCCTCCACTTT. It is translated as CASSGGTPGDNSPLHF.

This clone was picked up many times. The genes are TRBV6-5 and TRBJ2-7; a weak D match, TRBD1 (7 bases). The CDR3 is 14 amino acids. The V end was cut by 5 bases, the J end by 0 bases, with 11 bases between. Germline V lookup: CDR1 MNHEY, CDR2 SVGAGI. DNA for the CDR3: TGTGCCAGCAGTCCAGGGGGGAACTCCTACGAGCAGTACTTC. It yields the protein CASSPGGNSYEQYF.

This clone has at least ten counts. The germline gene is not matched at one end of the junction; a read error may be the cause. This rearrangement joins TRBV6-4 to TRBJ2-3, with 9 bases identical to TRBD2. CDR1 is MRHNA and CDR2 is SNTAGT in the germline V gene. The CDR3 totals 14 residues. The CDR3 region is CASSVLAGTYTQYF. The CDR3 bases are TGTGCCAGCAGTGTACTAGCGGGCACATATACGCAGTATTTT.

This clone showed up many times. The V call is TRBV2, the J call TRBJ1-5; D is ambiguous. V lost 6 bases and J 0 bases, leaving 9 bases between the germline ends. The CDR3 runs 14 residues. The germline V gene encodes CDR1 SNHLY and CDR2 FYNNEI. DNA of the CDR3: TGTGCCAGCAGCCGGACTGATAGCAATCAGCCCCAGCATTTT. Protein: CASSRTDSNQPQHF.

This chain uses TRBV5-4 with TRBJ1-1; maybe TRBD1 (6 bases). The germline CDR1 and CDR2 sequences are SGHNT and YYREEE (reference sequence). The CDR3 extends over 17 amino acids. V lost 4 bases and J 1 base, leaving 20 bases between the germline ends. The CDR3 DNA reads TGTGCCAGCAGCCGGGCCGGACAGCAGGGGCAGAACACTGAAGCTTTCTTT. It encodes CASSRAGQQGQNTEAFF.

This clone has a count of ten or more. The chain joins TRBV10-2 to TRBJ2-2, with a weak D call TRBD2 (5 bases). The V and J ends lost 7 bases and 6 bases respectively, with 12 bases between them. There are 13 residues in the CDR3. The germline gives CDR1 WSHSY, CDR2 SAAADI. CDR3 amino acids: CASTVRGSGELFF. The CDR3 coding sequence is TGCGCCAGCACGGTTCGGGGATCCGGGGAGCTGTTTTTT.

The rearrangement uses TRBV13 and TRBJ2-5, with D possibly matching TRBD2 (5 bases). The CDR3 sequence is 13 residues long. The germline CDR1 and CDR2 sequences are PRHDT and FYEKMQ (reference sequence). V shed 3 bases and J shed 12 bases, with 17 bases lying between them. The CDR3 nucleotides read TGTGCCAGCAGCTTCAAACCCGGACTTCTTGAGTACTTC. It encodes CASSFKPGLLEYF.

The chain combines TRBV7-9 with TRBJ1-2; D perhaps matches TRBD1 (5 bases). There are 15 residues in the CDR3. The germline CDR1 and CDR2 sequences are SEHNR and FQNEAQ (reference sequence). V dropped 5 bases and J dropped 3 bases, with 16 bases sitting between them. CDR3 DNA: TGTGCCAGCAGCCAAGGAAGCGACAGCCACTATGGCTACACCTTC. Amino acid sequence: CASSQGSDSHYGYTF.

There are many counts of this clone. The V gene is TRBV15, the J gene TRBJ1-1; 7 bases match TRBD1. Germline loops: CDR1 LNHNV, CDR2 YYDKDF (reference sequence). V gave up 0 bases and J gave up 4 bases; unmatched junction bases: 2. This CDR3 spans 14 amino acids. The CDR3 sequence is CATSRDEGATEAFF. The CDR3 bases are TGTGCCACCAGCAGAGATGAGGGGGCCACTGAAGCTTTCTTT.

This clone was counted many times. The CDR3 nucleotides read TGTGCCACCAGCAGAGTTGGGGCTATCAGCACAGATACGCAGTATTTT. As protein: CATSRVGAISTDTQYF. The gene calls are TRBV15 and TRBJ2-3; possible D gene TRBD1, 5 bases. V was pared by 1 base and J by 0 bases, with 11 bases between. This CDR3 comprises 16 residues. Germline CDR1 LNHNV, CDR2 YYDKDF (reference sequence).

The table lists this clone with a few counts. The CDR3: CASNPFQGRDGYTF. Written as DNA, the CDR3 is TGTGCCAGCAACCCCTTCCAGGGGAGGGATGGCTACACCTTC. The chain couples TRBV6-1 to TRBJ1-2, with D maybe TRBD1 (6 bases). Trimming left V 7 bases short and J 6 bases short, with 18 bases between. Germline loops: CDR1 MNHNS, CDR2 SASEGT. CDR3 length: 14 residues.

This clone was seen ten or more times. The V gene is TRBV5-8, the J gene TRBJ2-3; TRBD2 matches 12 bases. The CDR3 length is 15 residues. Per the germline V gene, CDR1 is SGHTS and CDR2 is YDEGEE. Trimming removed 2 bases from V and 5 bases from J; junction bases left unmatched: 3. This CDR3 reads CASSFGTSGLDTQYF. CDR3 DNA sequence: TGTGCCAGCAGCTTCGGGACTAGCGGGTTAGATACGCAGTATTTT.

This clone was detected ten times or more. V usage is TRBV6-6 and J usage is TRBJ2-7, with D possibly TRBD2 on 7 matching bases. Germline V gives CDR1 MNHNY, CDR2 SVGAGI (reference sequence). V gave up 5 bases and J gave up 6 bases, with 20 bases separating them. The CDR3 is 15 amino acids. CDR3 protein: CASSPQVGGAGEQYF. The CDR3 DNA follows: TGTGCCAGCAGTCCACAGGTGGGGGGGGCGGGCGAGCAGTACTTC.

Ten or more counts support this clone. This chain joins TRBV19 and TRBJ1-1, with 7 bases lining up with TRBD1. V was pared by 2 bases and J by 6 bases, with 12 bases of the junction left unmatched. This CDR3 is built from 16 residues. Germline assignment: CDR1 LNHDA and CDR2 SQIVND (reference sequence). CDR3 loop: CASSIKTGSSVAEAFF. The CDR3 coding sequence is TGTGCCAGTAGTATAAAGACAGGGAGTAGTGTGGCTGAAGCTTTCTTT.

This clone has a count of ten or more. The rearrangement links TRBV9 to TRBJ1-3; 7 nucleotides agree with TRBD1. The CDR3 contains 17 residues. From germline, CDR1 is SGDLS and CDR2 YYNGEE. The V gene end was trimmed by 3 bases and the J gene end by 0 bases; junction bases not matched to a gene: 9. The CDR3 reads CASSGLRDSFSGNTIYF. The CDR3, as DNA: TGTGCCAGCAGCGGTCTCCGGGACAGTTTCTCTGGAAACACCATATATTTT. The whole variable domain, filled in from reference TRBV9 and TRBJ1-3, reads DSGVTQTPKHLITATGQRVTLRCSPRSGDLSVYWYQQSLDQGLQFLIQYYNGEERAKGNILERFSAQQFPDLHSELNLSSLELGDSALYFCASSGLRDSFSGNTIYFGEGSWLTVV.

J is TRBJ2-5 and V is TRBV7-9; 9 bases align to TRBD1. The DNA end lines up better with TRBJ2-7; the J call may be wrong. CDR1 and CDR2 (germline): SEHNR, FQNEAQ (reference sequence). The CDR3 is made up of 15 amino acids. CDR3 nucleotide sequence: TGTGCCAGCAGAAATACAGGGGGCTCGGGCTACGAGCAGTACTTC. This gives the protein CASRNTGGSGYEQYF.

This clone was recorded many times. The chain recombines TRBV6-6 with TRBJ2-7; unclear D gene. The CDR3 extends over 14 amino acids. The V and J ends lost 5 bases and 7 bases respectively, with 18 bases between them. The V gene's germline CDR1 is MNHNY and CDR2 SVGAGI (reference sequence). CDR3 nucleotides: TGTGCCAGCAGTCGGCTCGGAGCCGGATGGGAGCAGTACTTC. As protein: CASSRLGAGWEQYF.

This clone was seen repeatedly, ten times or more. The chain employs TRBV30 and TRBJ2-1; 9 positions match TRBD2. With 3 bases clipped from V and 3 bases from J, the junction kept 3 bases outside the gene matches. Germline CDR1 is GTSNPN and CDR2 is SVGIG (reference sequence). The CDR3 consists of 14 residues. CDR3 sequence: CAWRAGGIYNEQFF. Written as DNA, the CDR3 is TGTGCCTGGAGGGCGGGGGGGATCTACAATGAGCAGTTCTTC.